A single T cell receptor beta chain is shown here with its context. Its antigen is not identified. TCRdb redid the calling of the 5' RACE reads with MiXCR, one entry per CDR3 protein. The sample consists of about 400,000 distinct CDR3 sequences, approximately 22% of them appearing once. V was pared by 6 bases and J by 0 bases, with 7 bases between. This CDR3 contains 13 residues. Germline values: CDR1 MNHNY, CDR2 SVGAGI (reference sequence). These data belong to a study of CD8 T cells in ankylosing spondylitis. General observations from the study: According to the report, clones linked to the disease were significantly enriched in matched synovial fluid samples taken from ankylosing spondylitis patients. CD8+ cells made up the disease-linked clones, which were relatively rare in peripheral blood.

The chain couples TRBV6-6 to TRBJ2-3; D call uncertain. The sample comprised blood, either unsorted or a sorted T cell fraction (not recorded which). The clonotype comes from a male donor with ankylosing spondylitis or in good health (not recorded which). Written as DNA, the CDR3 is TGTGCCAGCAGCTGGCTGAGCACAGATACGCAGTATTTT. It translates to CASSWLSTDTQYF.